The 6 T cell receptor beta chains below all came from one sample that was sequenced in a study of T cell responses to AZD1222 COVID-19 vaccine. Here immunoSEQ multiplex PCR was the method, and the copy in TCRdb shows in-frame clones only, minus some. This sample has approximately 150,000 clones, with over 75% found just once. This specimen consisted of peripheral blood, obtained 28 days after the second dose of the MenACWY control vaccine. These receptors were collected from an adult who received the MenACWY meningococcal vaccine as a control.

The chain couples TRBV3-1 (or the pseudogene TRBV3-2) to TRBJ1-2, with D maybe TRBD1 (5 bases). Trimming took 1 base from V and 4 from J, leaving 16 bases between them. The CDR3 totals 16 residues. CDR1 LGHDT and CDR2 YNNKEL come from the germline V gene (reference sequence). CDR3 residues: CASSQGRSGGFYGYTF. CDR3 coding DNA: TGTGCCAGCAGCCAAGGTAGAAGCGGGGGATTCTATGGCTACACCTTC.

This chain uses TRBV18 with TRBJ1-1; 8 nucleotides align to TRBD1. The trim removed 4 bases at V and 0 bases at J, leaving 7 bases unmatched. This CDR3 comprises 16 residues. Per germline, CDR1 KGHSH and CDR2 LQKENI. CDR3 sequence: CASSLVGTGMNTEAFF. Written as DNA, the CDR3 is TGTGCCAGCTCACTAGTCGGGACAGGAATGAACACTGAAGCTTTCTTT.

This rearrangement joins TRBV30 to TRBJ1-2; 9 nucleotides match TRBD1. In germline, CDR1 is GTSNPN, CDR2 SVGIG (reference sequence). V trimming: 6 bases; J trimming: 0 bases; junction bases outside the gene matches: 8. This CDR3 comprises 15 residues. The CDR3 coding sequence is TGTGCCTGCCAAAGGGGACAGGGCACTAACTATGGCTACACCTTC. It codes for CACQRGQGTNYGYTF.

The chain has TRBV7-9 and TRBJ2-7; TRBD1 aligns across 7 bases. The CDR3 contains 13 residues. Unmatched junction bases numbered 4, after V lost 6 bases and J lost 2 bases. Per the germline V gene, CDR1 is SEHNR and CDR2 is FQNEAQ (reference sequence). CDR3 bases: TGTGCCAGCAGGCGGACAGGCCCCTACGAGCAGTACTTC. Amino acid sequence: CASRRTGPYEQYF.

The CDR3, as DNA: TGTGCCAGCAGCCGCAGGAGCCTTCTCCATGAGCAGTTCTTC. Translating it yields CASSRRSLLHEQFF. This chain joins TRBV6-5 and TRBJ2-1; D remains ambiguous. The CDR3 loop spans 14 amino acids. CDR1 is MNHEY and CDR2 is SVGAGI in the germline V gene. V was cut by 6 bases and J by 8 bases, with 17 bases left in between.

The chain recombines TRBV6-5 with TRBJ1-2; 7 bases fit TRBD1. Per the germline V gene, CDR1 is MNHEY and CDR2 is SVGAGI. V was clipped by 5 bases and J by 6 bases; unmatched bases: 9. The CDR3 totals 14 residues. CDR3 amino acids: CASSRQGGSHGYTF. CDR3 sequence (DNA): TGTGCCAGCAGTCGACAGGGAGGAAGTCATGGCTACACCTTC.